This T cell receptor beta chain emerged from a study of blood T cell repertoires in COVID-19. About the study: Both acute and convalescent COVID-19 samples were obtained from the United States, Italy and Spain. From T cells, B-cell-depleted T cells, or PBMCs came the material, which was cDNA or gDNA.

In the study's own analysis: For nucleated cells, counts were estimated from reference gene primer amplification. TCRdb's copy holds only in-frame clones and misses some; the assay was immunoSEQ multiplex PCR. The V and J calls and the clone size are those of that table, but D and trimming were determined from the DNA. This sample yields some 150,000 clones, of which about 86% are seen a single time; approximately 3.9% belongs to the top ten. The CDR3 is 16 amino acids. Trimming removed 8 bases at V and 2 bases at J, with 21 bases between. CDR1 and CDR2 (germline): MDHEN, SYDVKM. The source of this sequence is a woman aged 55-70 years with acute or convalescent COVID-19. The sample was peripheral blood. This chain joins TRBV28 and TRBJ1-2; D might be TRBD1 (6 bases). This CDR3 reads CASGVGQGPVNYGYTF. In DNA, the CDR3 is TGTGCCAGCGGGGTGGGACAAGGGCCCGTAAACTATGGCTACACCTTC.